The rows below give T cell receptor beta chains drawn from one sample of a study of blood T cell repertoires in COVID-19. The protocol was immunoSEQ multiplex PCR, while the TCRdb copy is restricted to in-frame clones and leaves out a portion. This sample yields under 400,000 clones, of which 80% to 90% are seen a single time; 4% to 5.5% belongs to the top ten. The sample consisted of PBMCs or T cells enriched from blood (not recorded which). These receptors came from a woman in her thirties or forties with acute COVID-19. Both conserved end residues are part of each CDR3. Fields, in order: V gene, D gene, clone size, J gene, CDR3 protein, CDR3 DNA. A D gene is named only where the DNA matches it firmly. Clone size is given for some rows only: seen once, a few or many times, or a class if the clone is expanded.

>TRBV19|-|-|TRBJ2-1
CASSIREDEQFF
TGTGCCAGTAGTATCAGGGAAGATGAGCAGTTCTTC
>TRBV7-3|-|once|TRBJ1-1
CASSSGSDTEAFF
TGTGCCAGCAGCTCTGGGAGCGACACTGAAGCTTTCTTT
>TRBV6-5|TRBD1|-|TRBJ1-5
CASKDRGNQPQHF
TGTGCCAGCAAAGACAGGGGGAATCAGCCCCAGCATTTT
>TRBV28|-|-|TRBJ1-6
CASSSRYNSPLHF
TGTGCCAGCAGTTCGCGCTATAATTCACCCCTCCACTTT
>TRBV5-6|-|-|TRBJ2-7
CASSFGHTYEQYF
TGTGCCAGCAGCTTCGGTCATACCTACGAGCAGTACTTC
>TRBV6-5|-|-|TRBJ1-1
CASSYSGAMNTEAFF
TGTGCCAGCAGTTACTCCGGTGCTATGAACACTGAAGCTTTCTTT
>TRBV5-1|TRBD1|-|TRBJ2-5
CASSLGRSAGGQKTQYF
TGCGCCAGCAGCTTGGGTCGATCGGCAGGGGGCCAAAAGACCCAGTACTTC
>TRBV27|-|-|TRBJ2-3
CASSLRGGFLLKTDTQYF
TGTGCCAGCAGTTTACGAGGAGGATTCCTGTTAAAAACAGATACGCAGTATTTT
>TRBV24-1|-|-|TRBJ2-2
CATSDLNRANTGELFF
TGTGCCACCAGTGATTTGAACAGGGCGAACACCGGGGAGCTGTTTTTT
>TRBV7-8|TRBD1|-|TRBJ1-5
CASSLRDRGNNQPQHF
TGTGCCAGCAGCCTAAGGGACAGAGGTAACAATCAGCCCCAGCATTTT
>TRBV4-2|TRBD1|once|TRBJ1-6
CASSQDQMGGQGVSPLHF
TGTGCCAGCAGCCAAGATCAAATGGGCGGACAGGGTGTTTCACCCCTCCACTTT
>TRBV28|-|-|TRBJ2-3
CASSFIIAASTDTQYF
TGTGCCAGCAGTTTTATCATAGCGGCTAGCACAGATACGCAGTATTTT
>TRBV7-7|TRBD1|-|TRBJ1-6
CASSHLDRVSSYNSPLHF
TGTGCCAGCAGCCACCTAGACAGGGTGAGCTCCTATAATTCACCCCTCCACTTT
>TRBV7-8|-|once|TRBJ2-4
CASSLDSNLAKNIQYF
TGTGCCAGCAGCTTAGACTCGAATCTAGCCAAAAACATTCAGTACTTC
>TRBV6-5|-|once|TRBJ2-3
CASSLQGPTSTDTQYF
TGTGCCAGCAGTTTACAGGGCCCCACTAGCACAGATACGCAGTATTTT
>TRBV18|-|-|TRBJ1-5
CASSQGGAGVKPQHF
TGTGCCAGCTCACAGGGGGGCGCGGGAGTCAAGCCCCAGCATTTT
>TRBV24-1|-|-|TRBJ2-1
CATSANSKIYNEQFF
TGTGCCACCAGTGCTAACAGCAAAATATACAATGAGCAGTTCTTC
>TRBV6-1|TRBD1|once|TRBJ2-7
CASSERGQGEYF
TGTGCCAGCAGTGAACGCGGGCAGGGGGAGTACTTC
>TRBV7-2|-|-|TRBJ1-2
CASSLTIQGTEHYGYTF
TGTGCCAGCAGCCTTACAATACAGGGAACAGAACACTATGGCTACACCTTC
>TRBV27|-|-|TRBJ1-5
CASSQGSNQPQHF
TGTGCCAGCAGCCAGGGGTCCAATCAGCCCCAGCATTTT
>TRBV5-1|-|once|TRBJ1-1
CASSPDYNTEAFF
TGCGCCAGCAGCCCCGACTATAACACTGAAGCTTTCTTT
>TRBV5-4|-|-|TRBJ1-1
CASSLEARGNTEAFF
TGTGCCAGCAGCTTGGAGGCCAGGGGGAACACTGAAGCTTTCTTT
>TRBV7-9|TRBD1|-|TRBJ1-2
CASSDTGTGALYINYGYTF
TGTGCCAGCAGCGATACCGGGACAGGGGCCCTCTATATTAACTATGGCTACACCTTC
>TRBV6-5|-|-|TRBJ2-7
CASSAEVRGSYEQYF
TGTGCCAGCAGCGCGGAAGTTCGGGGTTCCTACGAGCAGTACTTC
>TRBV19|TRBD1|-|TRBJ1-1
CASSIRGTGAEAFF
TGTGCCAGTAGTATACGGGGGACAGGGGCTGAAGCTTTCTTT
>TRBV18|TRBD1|-|TRBJ2-2
CASSPPQGAANTGELFF
TGTGCCAGCTCACCTCCGCAGGGGGCAGCGAACACCGGGGAGCTGTTTTTT
>TRBV27|TRBD1|-|TRBJ1-2
CASSFGTGGTGYTF
TGTGCCAGCAGCTTTGGGACAGGGGGCACTGGCTACACCTTC
>TRBV7-2|-|-|TRBJ2-7
CASSLEARVFYF
TGTGCCAGCAGCTTAGAGGCCAGGGTATTCTACTTC
>TRBV4-3|TRBD1|-|TRBJ2-7
CASSRGTGGPTYEQYF
TGCGCCAGCAGCCGAGGGACAGGGGGCCCTACCTACGAGCAGTACTTC
>TRBV3-1/TRBV3-2|TRBD2|-|TRBJ2-7
CASSQGRAGDSHEQYF
TGTGCCAGCAGCCAAGGACGGGCGGGAGATTCCCACGAGCAGTACTTC
>TRBV6-2/TRBV6-3|TRBD2|-|TRBJ2-7
CASSAAGGAYEQYF
TGTGCCAGCAGTGCAGCGGGGGGCGCCTACGAGCAGTACTTC
>TRBV10-2|-|-|TRBJ2-2
CASSESGLTLSTGELFF
TGCGCCAGCAGTGAGTCGGGGCTAACCCTTTCTACCGGGGAGCTGTTTTTT
>TRBV7-2|-|-|TRBJ2-3
CASSYASMASGDTQYF
TGTGCCAGCAGTTATGCCTCGATGGCTTCGGGGGATACGCAGTATTTT
>TRBV12-3/TRBV12-4|-|-|TRBJ1-3
CASSLRSGNTIYF
TGTGCCAGCAGTTTGAGGTCTGGAAACACCATATATTTT
>TRBV28|TRBD1|-|TRBJ1-4
CASSSRQGPDLLFF
TGTGCCAGCAGTTCCCGACAGGGCCCAGATTTGCTGTTTTTT
>TRBV15|-|-|TRBJ1-1
CATSRGQGVVGDTEAFF
TGTGCCACCAGCAGAGGTCAGGGTGTCGTAGGGGACACTGAAGCTTTCTTT
>TRBV19|-|-|TRBJ1-6
CASSEVSYSPLHF
TGTGCCAGTAGTGAGGTTTCGTATTCACCCCTCCACTTT
>TRBV6-5|TRBD1|-|TRBJ1-2
CASKAGQNNYGYTF
TGTGCCAGCAAGGCGGGACAGAATAACTATGGCTACACCTTC
>TRBV11-3|TRBD2|many|TRBJ2-7
CASSLGTTSAAQYF
TGTGCCAGCAGCTTAGGAACCACTAGCGCCGCGCAGTACTTC
>TRBV3-1/TRBV3-2|-|-|TRBJ1-1
CASSRLGGDTEAFF
TGTGCCAGCAGCCGCCTAGGAGGGGACACTGAAGCTTTCTTT
>TRBV9|-|-|TRBJ1-3
CASSVAGAGNTIYF
TGTGCCAGCAGCGTAGCCGGGGCTGGAAACACCATATATTTT
>TRBV6-2/TRBV6-3|-|-|TRBJ2-3
CASSSQRHTQYF
TGTGCCAGCAGTTCCCAGCGCCATACGCAGTATTTT
>TRBV7-2|TRBD1|-|TRBJ1-5
CASSSSDRGSTPQHF
TGTGCCAGCAGCTCCTCCGACAGGGGGAGTACACCCCAGCATTTT
>TRBV29-1|TRBD1|-|TRBJ1-1
CSVDTGTGMKMNTEAFF
TGCAGCGTTGACACCGGGACAGGGATGAAAATGAACACTGAAGCTTTCTTT
>TRBV7-2|-|-|TRBJ2-3
CASSLVKGGTDTQYF
TGTGCCAGCAGCTTAGTCAAGGGGGGGACAGATACGCAGTATTTT